A few counts support the clone carrying this T cell receptor beta chain. The ends were cut back, 1 base at V and 6 bases at J, with 15 bases in the middle. Germline V gene lookup returns CDR1 SGHNT and CDR2 YENEEA. This CDR3 has 16 residues. The protocol was immunoSEQ multiplex PCR, while the TCRdb copy is restricted to in-frame clones and leaves out a portion. The data contain just over 300,000 clones, about 87% of them singletons. The sample belongs to a study of blood T cell repertoires in COVID-19. As for the study in general: The United States, Italy and Spain supplied acute and convalescent COVID-19 samples.

In terms of age and location, participants ranged from roughly 18 to 95 years and lived in under 30 US areas. Clinical histories supplied by participants themselves formed the basis of cohort assignment. V usage is TRBV11-3 and J usage is TRBJ2-2; D might be TRBD2 (5 bases). The sequence derives from a woman between 18 and 30 years old who had recovered from COVID-19. The specimen sequenced was PBMCs or T cells enriched from blood (not recorded which). Written as DNA, the CDR3 is TGTGCCAGCAGCTTAGTTTCGGGAATCCCATCCGGGGAGCTGTTTTTT. Translated: CASSLVSGIPSGELFF.